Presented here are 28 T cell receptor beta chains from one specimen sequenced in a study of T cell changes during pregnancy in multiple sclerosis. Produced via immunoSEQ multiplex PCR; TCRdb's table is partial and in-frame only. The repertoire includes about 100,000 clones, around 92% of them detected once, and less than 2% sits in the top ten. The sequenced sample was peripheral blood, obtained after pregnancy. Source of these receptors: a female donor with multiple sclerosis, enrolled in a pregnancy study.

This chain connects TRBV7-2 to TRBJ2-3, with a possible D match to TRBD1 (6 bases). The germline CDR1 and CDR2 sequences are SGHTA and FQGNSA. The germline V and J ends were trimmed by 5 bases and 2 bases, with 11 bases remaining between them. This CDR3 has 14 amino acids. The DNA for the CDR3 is TGTGCCAGCAGCCAGGACAGAATCACAGATACGCAGTATTTT. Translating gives CASSQDRITDTQYF.

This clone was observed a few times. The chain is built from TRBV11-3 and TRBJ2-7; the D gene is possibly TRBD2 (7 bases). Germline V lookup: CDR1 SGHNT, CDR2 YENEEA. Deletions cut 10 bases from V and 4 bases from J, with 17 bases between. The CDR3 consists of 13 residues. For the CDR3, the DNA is TGTGCCACCGGCGAGGGGGGGGGATACGAGCAGTACTTC. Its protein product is CATGEGGGYEQYF.

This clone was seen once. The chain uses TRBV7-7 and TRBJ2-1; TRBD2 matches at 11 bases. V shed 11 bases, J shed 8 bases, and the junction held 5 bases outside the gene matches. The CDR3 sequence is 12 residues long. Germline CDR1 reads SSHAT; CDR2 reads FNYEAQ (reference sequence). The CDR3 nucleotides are TGTGCCTTGTTAGCGGGGGGGGATGAGCAGTTCTTC. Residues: CALLAGGDEQFF. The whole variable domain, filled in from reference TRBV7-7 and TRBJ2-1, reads GAGVSQSPRYKVTKRGQDVTLRCDPISSHATLYWYQQALGQGPEFLTYFNYEAQPDKSGLPSDRFSAERPEGSISTLTIQRTEQRDSAMYRCALLAGGDEQFFGPGTRLTVL.

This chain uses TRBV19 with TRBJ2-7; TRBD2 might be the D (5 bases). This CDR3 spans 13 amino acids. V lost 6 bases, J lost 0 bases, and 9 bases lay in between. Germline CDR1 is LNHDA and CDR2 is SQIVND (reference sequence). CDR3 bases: TGTGCCAGTAGGCCGGGAAGCTCCTACGAGCAGTACTTC. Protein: CASRPGSSYEQYF.

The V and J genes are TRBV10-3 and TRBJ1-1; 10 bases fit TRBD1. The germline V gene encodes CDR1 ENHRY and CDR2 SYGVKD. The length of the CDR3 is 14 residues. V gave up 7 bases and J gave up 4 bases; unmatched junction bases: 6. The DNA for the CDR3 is TGTGCCATCACTTCGACAGGGGGCGGCACTGAAGCTTTCTTT. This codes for CAITSTGGGTEAFF.

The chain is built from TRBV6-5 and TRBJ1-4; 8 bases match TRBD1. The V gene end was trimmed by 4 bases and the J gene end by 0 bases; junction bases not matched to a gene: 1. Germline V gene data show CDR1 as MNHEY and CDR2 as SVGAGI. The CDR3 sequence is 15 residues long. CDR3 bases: TGTGCCAGCAGTTCACAGGGGGCAACTAATGAAAAACTGTTTTTT. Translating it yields CASSSQGATNEKLFF.

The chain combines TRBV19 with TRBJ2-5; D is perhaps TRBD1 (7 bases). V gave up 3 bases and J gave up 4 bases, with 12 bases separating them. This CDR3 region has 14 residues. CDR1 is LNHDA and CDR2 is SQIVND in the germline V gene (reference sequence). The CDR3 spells CASSIGGGRETQYF. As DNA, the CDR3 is TGTGCCAGTAGTATTGGAGGGGGCAGAGAGACCCAGTACTTC.

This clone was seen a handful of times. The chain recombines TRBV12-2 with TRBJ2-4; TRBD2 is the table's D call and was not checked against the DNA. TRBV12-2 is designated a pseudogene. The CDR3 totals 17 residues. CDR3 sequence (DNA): TGTGCAAGCGGCTTGGGTAGCGGGAGGGCCCTCGGGAACATTCAGTACTTC. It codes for CASGLGSGRALGNIQYF.

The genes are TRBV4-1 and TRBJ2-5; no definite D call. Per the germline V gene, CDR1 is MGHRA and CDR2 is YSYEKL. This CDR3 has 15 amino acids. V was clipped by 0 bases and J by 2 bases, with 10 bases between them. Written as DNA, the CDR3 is TGCGCCAGCAGCCAAGAAGGCTCCAGGCAAGAGACCCAGTACTTC. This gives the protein CASSQEGSRQETQYF.

The CDR3 DNA reads as TGTGCCAGCGATGAAGGACGGGCCTACGAGCAGTACTTC. Its translation: CASDEGRAYEQYF. J is TRBJ2-7 and V is TRBV6-1; D uncertain. CDR3 length: 13 residues. Germline V gives CDR1 MNHNS, CDR2 SASEGT. V was pared by 8 bases and J by 2 bases, with 13 bases between.

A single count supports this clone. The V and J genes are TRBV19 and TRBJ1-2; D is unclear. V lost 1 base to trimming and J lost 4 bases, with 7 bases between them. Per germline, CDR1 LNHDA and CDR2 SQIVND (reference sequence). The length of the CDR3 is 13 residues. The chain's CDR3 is CASSIARLYGYTF. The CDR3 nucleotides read TGTGCCAGTAGTATAGCCAGGCTCTATGGCTACACCTTC.

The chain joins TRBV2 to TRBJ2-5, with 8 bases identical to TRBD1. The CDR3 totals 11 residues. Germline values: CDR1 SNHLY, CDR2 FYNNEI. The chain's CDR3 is CGAGQEETQYF. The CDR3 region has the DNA TGTGGCGCGGGACAGGAAGAGACCCAGTACTTC.

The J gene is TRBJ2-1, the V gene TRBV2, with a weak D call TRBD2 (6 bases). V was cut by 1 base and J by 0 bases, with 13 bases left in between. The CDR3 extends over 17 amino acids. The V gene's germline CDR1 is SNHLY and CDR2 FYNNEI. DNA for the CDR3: TGTGCCAGCAGTGAAGGGCTAGCGCCCAGCTCCTACAATGAGCAGTTCTTC. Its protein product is CASSEGLAPSSYNEQFF.

The CDR3 protein is CASRSPGLAGNEQFF. The CDR3 DNA follows: TGTGCAAGTCGCTCCCCGGGACTAGCGGGGAATGAGCAGTTCTTC. V usage is TRBV12-2 and J usage is TRBJ2-1; the table calls TRBD2, which could not be checked here. TRBV12-2 is described as a pseudogene. This CDR3 region has 15 residues.

For the CDR3, the DNA is TGTGCCAGCAGTCTCGGCACTAGCGGGAGATACCAAGAGACCCAGTACTTC. It yields the protein CASSLGTSGRYQETQYF. The rearrangement uses TRBV28 and TRBJ2-5; 11 nucleotides agree with TRBD2. CDR3 size: 17 residues. V gave up 5 bases and J gave up 0 bases; unmatched junction bases: 8. Germline CDR1 reads MDHEN; CDR2 reads SYDVKM.

As DNA, the CDR3 is TGTGCCAGCAGCTTTGGACAGCACATGAACACTGAAGCTTTCTTT. Its protein product is CASSFGQHMNTEAFF. The chain carries TRBV11-3 and TRBJ1-1; D is possibly TRBD1 (6 bases). The germline V gene encodes CDR1 SGHNT and CDR2 YENEEA. This CDR3 is built from 15 residues. V lost 3 bases and J 0 bases, leaving 11 bases between the germline ends.

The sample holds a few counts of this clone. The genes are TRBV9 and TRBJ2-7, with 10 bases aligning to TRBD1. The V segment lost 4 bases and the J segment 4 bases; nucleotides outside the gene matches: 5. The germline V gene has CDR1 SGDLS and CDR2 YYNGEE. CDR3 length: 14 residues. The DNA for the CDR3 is TGTGCCAGCAGCCCGACAGGGGGCTTGTACGAGCAGTACTTC. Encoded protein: CASSPTGGLYEQYF. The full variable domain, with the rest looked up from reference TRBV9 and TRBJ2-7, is DSGVTQTPKHLITATGQRVTLRCSPRSGDLSVYWYQQSLDQGLQFLIQYYNGEERAKGNILERFSAQQFPDLHSELNLSSLELGDSALYFCASSPTGGLYEQYFGPGTRLTVT.

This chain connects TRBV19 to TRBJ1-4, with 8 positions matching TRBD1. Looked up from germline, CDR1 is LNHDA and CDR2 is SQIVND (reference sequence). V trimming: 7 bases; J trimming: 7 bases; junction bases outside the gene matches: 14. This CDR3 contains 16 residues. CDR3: CASIGTGGALREKLFF. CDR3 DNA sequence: TGTGCCAGTATCGGGACAGGTGGGGCCCTACGTGAAAAACTGTTTTTT.

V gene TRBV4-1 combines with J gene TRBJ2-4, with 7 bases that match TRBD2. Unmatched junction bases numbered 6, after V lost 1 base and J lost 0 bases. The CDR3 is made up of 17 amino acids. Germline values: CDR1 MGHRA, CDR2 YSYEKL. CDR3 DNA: TGCGCCAGCAGCCAAGTTTTGGCGGGAGTAGCCAAAAACATTCAGTACTTC. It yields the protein CASSQVLAGVAKNIQYF.

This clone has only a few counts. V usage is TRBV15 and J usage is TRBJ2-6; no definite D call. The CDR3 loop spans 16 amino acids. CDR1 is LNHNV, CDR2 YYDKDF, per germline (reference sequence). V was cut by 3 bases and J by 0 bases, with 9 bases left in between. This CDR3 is CATSRAGNSGANVLTF. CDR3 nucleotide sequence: TGTGCCACCAGCAGGGCAGGAAACTCTGGGGCCAACGTCCTGACTTTC.

Here the CDR3 DNA reads TGCGCCAGCAGCCGATTAGACAGAAGCTCCTACAATGAGCAGTTCTTC. Its protein is CASSRLDRSSYNEQFF. The chain carries TRBV5-1 and TRBJ2-1, with D perhaps TRBD1 (5 bases). The germline CDR1 and CDR2 sequences are SGHRS and YFSETQ. CDR3 size: 16 residues. Trimming cost V 4 bases and J 0 bases, with 14 bases left between them.

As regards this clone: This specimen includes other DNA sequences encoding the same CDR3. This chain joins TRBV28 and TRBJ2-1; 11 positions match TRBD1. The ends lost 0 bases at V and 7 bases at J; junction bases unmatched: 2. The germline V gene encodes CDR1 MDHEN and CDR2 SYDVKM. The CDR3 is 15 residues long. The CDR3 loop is CASSLWGTGGNEQFF. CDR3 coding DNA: TGTGCCAGCAGTTTATGGGGGACAGGGGGAAATGAGCAGTTCTTC.

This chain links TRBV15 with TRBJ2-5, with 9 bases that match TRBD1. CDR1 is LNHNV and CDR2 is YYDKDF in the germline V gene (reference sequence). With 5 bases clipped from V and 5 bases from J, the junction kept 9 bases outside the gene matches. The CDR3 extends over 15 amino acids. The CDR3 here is CATSVGQGLIETQYF. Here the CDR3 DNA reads TGTGCCACCAGCGTGGGACAGGGATTGATCGAGACCCAGTACTTC.

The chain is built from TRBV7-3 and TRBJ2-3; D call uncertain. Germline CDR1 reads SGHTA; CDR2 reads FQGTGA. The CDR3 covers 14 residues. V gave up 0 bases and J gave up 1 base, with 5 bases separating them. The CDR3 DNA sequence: TGTGCCAGCAGCTTAACGCCAGGCACAGATACGCAGTATTTT. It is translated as CASSLTPGTDTQYF.

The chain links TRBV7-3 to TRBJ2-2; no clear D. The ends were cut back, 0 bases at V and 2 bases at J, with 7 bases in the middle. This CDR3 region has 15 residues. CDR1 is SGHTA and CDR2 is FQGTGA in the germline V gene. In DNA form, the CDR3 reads TGTGCCAGCAGCTTAACTAGCCCCAACACCGGGGAGCTGTTTTTT. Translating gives CASSLTSPNTGELFF.

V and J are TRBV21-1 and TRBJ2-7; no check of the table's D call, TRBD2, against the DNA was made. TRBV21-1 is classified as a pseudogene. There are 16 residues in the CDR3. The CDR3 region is CASSKRTQRGAYEQYF. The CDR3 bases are TGTGCCAGCAGCAAACGGACCCAGCGGGGGGCCTACGAGCAGTACTTC.

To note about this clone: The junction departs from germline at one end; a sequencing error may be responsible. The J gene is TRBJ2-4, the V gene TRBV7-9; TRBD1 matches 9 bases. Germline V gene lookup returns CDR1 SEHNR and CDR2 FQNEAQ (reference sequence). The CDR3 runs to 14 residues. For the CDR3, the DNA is TGTGCCAGCAGCTTAGCGGGACAGGGATCACGTTACATATTC. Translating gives CASSLAGQGSRYIF. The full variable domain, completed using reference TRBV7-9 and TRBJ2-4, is DTGVSQNPRHKITKRGQNVTFRCDPISEHNRLYWYRQTLGQGPEFLTYFQNEAQLEKSRLLSDRFSAERPKGSFSTLEIQRTEQGDSAMYLCASSLAGQGSRYIFGAGTRLSVL.

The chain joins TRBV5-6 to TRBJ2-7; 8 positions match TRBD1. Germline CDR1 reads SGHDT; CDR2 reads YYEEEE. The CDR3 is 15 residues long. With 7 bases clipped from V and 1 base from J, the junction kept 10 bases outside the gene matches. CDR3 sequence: CASQGAGGASYEQYF. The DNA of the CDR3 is TGTGCCAGCCAGGGGGCAGGGGGCGCTTCCTACGAGCAGTACTTC.